The text below deals with one T cell receptor (beta chain). Which antigen it targets is not known. Base qualities were left out, and no much larger clone turns up one base away. These data originate in a study of cytomegalovirus exposure and HLA in healthy donors (dated by TCRdb to the late 2010s). About the investigation overall: An earlier analysis of approximately 640 of the donors reported about 250 Gb of sequence data and 100 million to 140 million unique TCR beta sequences from about 179 million T cells. An early release covering roughly 640 HLA-typed donors comprised about 290 gigabases of sequencing data and tens of millions of unique TCR sequences. Among the roughly 400 genotyped donors, 81% belonged to the genetic ancestry cluster associated with self-reported Caucasian donors. The study aimed to test whether signatures of past pathogen exposure could be identified by cataloging public T cell receptors. Using immunosequencing, the study profiled T cell repertoires from about 650 subjects and related those repertoires to cytomegalovirus serostatus. Besides the first cohort of around 670 subjects, a separate validation cohort made up of roughly 120 different subjects was used. To predict cytomegalovirus infection status, the study combined high-throughput TCR immunosequencing, statistical association of individual TCRs with disease status, and machine learning. A later analysis re-examined previously published TCR beta repertoires from over 500 donors and added high-resolution HLA genotyping to investigate patterns of TCR occurrence. The later analysis used no new phenotypic data to find candidate immune exposures, relying instead on TCR beta sequences and their occurrence across donors. An earlier analysis of several hundred of the donors used high-throughput TCR beta sequencing to judge whether each TCR beta V gene segment behaved as functional or pseudogenic. Donor age, sex, ethnicity and CMV serostatus were compiled alongside the repertoire data. A later genetic analysis used genome-wide SNP genotypes for about 60% of the roughly 670 donors, treating that subset as a discovery cohort. Every repertoire in the discovery cohort had been generated on one and the same sequencing platform. HLA typing covered class I and class II loci at four-digit resolution. Typing coverage differed by locus: A, B, C, DRB1 and DQB1 were typed in about 629-630 donors, DQA1 in 500 to 550, DPA1 in 606, and DPB1 in about 450. Four to six DR-DQ haplotypes were handled as single units for association and clustering because linkage in the cohort was strong. Among a few hundred genotyped donors of the cohort, an average of about 240,000 unique TCR beta nucleotide sequences were sequenced per donor, about a sixth of them non-productive.

What the study reported, not specific to this receptor: Roughly uniform sequencing depth across donors was assumed in presence/absence analyses, although this assumption may not hold. Because HLA typing was missing for some donors at each locus, association tests included only the typed subset. A later analysis associated some 17,000 TCR beta sequences with specific HLA alleles at a false discovery rate of 0.05. In this cohort, only TCR beta chains were sequenced, and detectable features were limited by the absence of alpha or paired-chain data. The study gave a list of 150 to 200 TCR beta chains associated with cytomegalovirus. A later analysis found that HLA-associated TCR beta chains were more clonally expanded and had lower generation probabilities than equally common non-associated chains. In both the original and validation cohorts, the classifier was reported to diagnose cytomegalovirus status with high specificity and sensitivity. Several of the top co-occurrence clusters appeared to be linked to parvovirus B19, influenza, CMV and Epstein-Barr virus, according to a later analysis. It was suggested by the authors that the approach could potentially be generalized to other disease states and immunological phenotypes. Immune exposure information for the cohort was limited to CMV serostatus. In a later analysis, most CMV-associated TCR beta chains were found to appear HLA-restricted, with HLA associations seemingly driven largely by CMV exposure. Over 15 rarely observed V segments, including chromosome 9 orphons, were excluded from the earlier analysis of approximately 500 of the donors because counts were too low. Correlated functional status among segregating V segments might be attributable to linkage disequilibrium, but an unknown experimental factor could not be ruled out. A cluster of highly shared sequence variants was judged likely to be a technical artifact of the sequencing pipeline. A further reported finding was that TCR beta sequences accurately predicted the HLA-A and HLA-B alleles for most subjects in the first cohort. In a later analysis, TCR association rates were found to vary across HLA loci, with the most associated TCRs seen for DRB1 alleles and the fewest for HLA-C alleles. Compared with the approximately 700-donor mean, donors in an Asian-associated ancestry cluster had fewer N-insertions in productive TCRs, according to a later genetic analysis. Some IMGT-functional V segments, including TRBV6-2 and TRBV6-3, could not be told apart with the 87-base-pair reads, so those segments were excluded. Broadly in line with IMGT annotations, most TCR beta V segments showed up in productive rearrangements about 87% or about 30% of the time in an earlier analysis of roughly 590 of the donors. A few of the identified cytomegalovirus-associated TCR beta chains were confirmed in vitro to be specific for cytomegalovirus antigens. Most TCR sequences were seen in very few donors, while some public TCRs were found in many individuals. Strong co-occurrence of HLA alleles, especially DR and DQ, made assigning TCR associations to individual alleles difficult. An association between a missense DCLRE1C variant and V-gene and J-gene trimming of TCR beta chains was found in a later genetic analysis and replicated in an independent cohort.

Trimming accounts for 8 bases at V and 1 base at J, while the number of junction bases matched to no gene is 7. The CDR3 measures 14 amino acids from cysteine to phenylalanine. Kept here is only the CDR3 DNA, which spans 42 bases and is read in frame from base 1. The germline V gene provides CDR1 MNHEY and CDR2 SVGAGI. The cohort comprised 550 to 700 healthy bone marrow donors. At the time of sampling, all cohort members were nominally healthy, though unrecorded immune exposures were likely present. The donor tested CMV seropositive, placing the donor among the 289 seropositive members of the cohort. A peripheral blood sample was provided by each donor, and peripheral blood mononuclear cells were used for TCR beta sequencing. Genomic DNA extraction from the blood cell samples was performed with the Qiagen DNeasy Blood Extraction Kit. Library creation used the immunoSEQ multiplex PCR assay. A mixture of 60 forward primers for TCR Vbeta segments and 13 reverse primers for TCR Jbeta segments was used in the multiplex PCR. Amplification of the CDR3 region of rearranged TCR beta genes was performed with a multiplex PCR assay on genomic DNA. On the Illumina HiSeq System, the amplified TCR beta libraries were sequenced as 87-base-pair reads. Turning to the authors' computational methods: In a later analysis, tens of millions of unique TCR beta chains were counted across the approximately 640 repertoires, and approximately 11 million of these chains were shared by at least two donors. A nearest-neighbor algorithm error-corrected the raw reads and collapsed the reads into unique sequences, merging closely related sequences to remove PCR and sequencing errors. Alignment of CDR3 sequences to IMGT reference sequences was used to assign V, D and J gene segments. For a sequence to be retained, a match of at least six nucleotides was required to both a V gene segment and a J gene segment. Rearrangements were called productive when the CDR3 lacked stop codons and stayed in frame with V and J; all others were non-productive. Following IMGT convention, CDR3 was defined as the stretch from the second conserved V-encoded cysteine up to the conserved J-encoded phenylalanine. In an earlier analysis of 500 to 650 of the donors, sequences lacking an unambiguous match to a single V gene segment were excluded. An earlier analysis of some 610 of the donors called V segments functional above 56.7% productive rearrangements and segregating when the between-donor standard deviation exceeded 5%. A statistical classification framework was built to diagnose cytomegalovirus status from the catalog of TCR beta chain sequences. V and J gene assignment, in a later analysis, came from comparing TCR nucleotide sequences with IMGT/GENE-DB human TR gene sequences. In a later analysis, CDR3 sequences and most-parsimonious VDJ recombination scenarios were assigned using the TCRdist pipeline. In a later analysis, every TCR beta chain was defined by the combination of its CDR3 amino acid sequence and its V-gene family, and reads without a unique V-gene family were dropped. A later analysis removed over 500 highly shared, low-generation-probability nucleotide sequences to deal with suspected cross-contamination and a sequencing artifact. In a later analysis, a clonal expansion index was calculated for each public chain from normalized within-repertoire ranks of inferred template counts. Generation probabilities in a later analysis came from a VDJ recombination model fitted to out-of-frame rearrangements, and those results were checked against IGoR. Hypergeometric tests were used in a later analysis to score TCR-TCR, TCR-HLA and TCR-CMV co-occurrence, with a repertoire-size bias correction applied to the TCR pairs. False discovery rates were estimated in a later analysis by permuting HLA or CMV assignments 20 times. In a later analysis, co-occurring TCRs were grouped using DBSCAN, and TCRdist sequence similarity was added for clustering within HLA-allele-positive subsets. Co-occurrence clustering excluded repertoires with fewer than 30,000 or more than 120,000 public chains, plus five with anomalous nucleotide sharing. In TCRdb, the immuneACCESS table is reduced to in-frame sequences with V and J assigned. These tables do not hold every clone; where another copy was compared, an unresolved V gene accounts for under half, and the others remain unexplained. The V and J calls and clone size are taken from that table; D and trimming were inferred from the DNA. The sample table contains approximately 150,000 clones; only one count was recorded for just over 75% of them. Of the sample, roughly 1.4% falls within the top ten clones.

The sample taken for sequencing was PBMCs. The receptor chain draws on TRBV6-5 and TRBJ2-5, and TRBD2 aligns with 7 junction nucleotides. This clonotype was sampled from a woman in her twenties or thirties in good health and CMV-seropositive. The CDR3 has the sequence CASQRGPSQETQYF. The nucleotide sequence reads as follows: TGTGCCAGCCAGCGGGGTCCTTCCCAAGAGACCCAGTACTTC.